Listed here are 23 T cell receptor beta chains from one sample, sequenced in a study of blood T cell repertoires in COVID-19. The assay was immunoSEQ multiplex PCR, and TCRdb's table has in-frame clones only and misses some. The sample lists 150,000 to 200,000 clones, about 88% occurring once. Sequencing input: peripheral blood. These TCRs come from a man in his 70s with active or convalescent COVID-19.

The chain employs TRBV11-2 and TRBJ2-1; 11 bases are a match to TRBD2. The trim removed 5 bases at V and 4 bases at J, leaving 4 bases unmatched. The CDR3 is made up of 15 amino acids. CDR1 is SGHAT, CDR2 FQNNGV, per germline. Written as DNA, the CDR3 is TGTGCCAGCAGCCCTCGGACTAGCGGGTACAATGAGCAGTTCTTC. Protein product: CASSPRTSGYNEQFF.

CDR3 in amino acids: CASTRDRGSYSYNEQFF. The CDR3 DNA is TGTGCCAGCACACGGGACAGGGGGTCTTACTCCTACAATGAGCAGTTCTTC. V gene TRBV27 combines with J gene TRBJ2-1; 11 positions agree with TRBD1. The CDR3 loop spans 17 amino acids. CDR1 is MNHEY and CDR2 is SMNVEV in the germline V gene (reference sequence). The trim removed 7 bases at V and 0 bases at J, leaving 8 bases unmatched.

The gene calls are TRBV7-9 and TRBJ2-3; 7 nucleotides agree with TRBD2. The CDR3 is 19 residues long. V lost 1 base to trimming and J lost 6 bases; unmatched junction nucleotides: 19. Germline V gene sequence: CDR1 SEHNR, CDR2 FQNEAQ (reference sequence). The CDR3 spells CASSLDLISLRGGVDTQYF. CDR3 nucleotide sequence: TGTGCCAGCAGCTTAGACCTTATTTCTCTCCGCGGGGGTGTGGATACGCAGTATTTT. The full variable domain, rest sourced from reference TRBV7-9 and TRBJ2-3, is DTGVSQNPRHKITKRGQNVTFRCDPISEHNRLYWYRQTLGQGPEFLTYFQNEAQLEKSRLLSDRFSAERPKGSFSTLEIQRTEQGDSAMYLCASSLDLISLRGGVDTQYFGPGTRLTVL.

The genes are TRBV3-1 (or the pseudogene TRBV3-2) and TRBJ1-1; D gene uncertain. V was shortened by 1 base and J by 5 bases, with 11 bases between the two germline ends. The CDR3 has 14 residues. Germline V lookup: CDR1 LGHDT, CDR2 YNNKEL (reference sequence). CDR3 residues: CASSQGPGRTEAFF. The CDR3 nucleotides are TGTGCCAGCAGCCAAGGGCCAGGTAGGACTGAAGCTTTCTTT.

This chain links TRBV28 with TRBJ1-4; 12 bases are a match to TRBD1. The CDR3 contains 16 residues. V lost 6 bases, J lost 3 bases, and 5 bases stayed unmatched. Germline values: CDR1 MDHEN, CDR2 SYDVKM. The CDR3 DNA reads TGTGCCAGCAGAGCCCGGGACAGGGGGCCTAATGAAAAACTGTTTTTT. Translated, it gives CASRARDRGPNEKLFF. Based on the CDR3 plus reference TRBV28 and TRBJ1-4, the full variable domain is DVKVTQSSRYLVKRTGEKVFLECVQDMDHENMFWYRQDPGLGLRLIYFSYDVKMKEKGDIPEGYSVSREKKERFSLILESASTNQTSMYLCASRARDRGPNEKLFFGSGTQLSVL.

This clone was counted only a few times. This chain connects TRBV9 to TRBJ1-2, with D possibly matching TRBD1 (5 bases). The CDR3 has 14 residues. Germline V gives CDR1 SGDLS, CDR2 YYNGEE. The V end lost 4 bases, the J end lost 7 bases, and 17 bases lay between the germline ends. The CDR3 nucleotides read TGTGCCAGCAGCCCACAGACAGACCCCCGTGGCTACACCTTC. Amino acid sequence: CASSPQTDPRGYTF. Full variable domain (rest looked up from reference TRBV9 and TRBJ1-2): DSGVTQTPKHLITATGQRVTLRCSPRSGDLSVYWYQQSLDQGLQFLIQYYNGEERAKGNILERFSAQQFPDLHSELNLSSLELGDSALYFCASSPQTDPRGYTFGSGTRLTVV.

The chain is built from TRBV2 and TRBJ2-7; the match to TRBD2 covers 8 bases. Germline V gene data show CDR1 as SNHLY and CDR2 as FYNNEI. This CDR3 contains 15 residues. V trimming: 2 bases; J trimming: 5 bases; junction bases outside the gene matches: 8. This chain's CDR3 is CASSESYGLADEQYF. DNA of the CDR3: TGTGCCAGCAGTGAAAGTTATGGACTAGCTGACGAGCAGTACTTC.

CDR3 sequence (DNA): TGTGCCAGCAGTCTCATACTAGCGTCGCAGTACTTC. This gives the protein CASSLILASQYF. The chain recombines TRBV28 with TRBJ2-7; 7 nucleotides agree with TRBD2. Looked up from germline, CDR1 is MDHEN and CDR2 is SYDVKM. There are 12 residues in the CDR3. The V segment lost 5 bases and the J segment 9 bases; nucleotides outside the gene matches: 7.

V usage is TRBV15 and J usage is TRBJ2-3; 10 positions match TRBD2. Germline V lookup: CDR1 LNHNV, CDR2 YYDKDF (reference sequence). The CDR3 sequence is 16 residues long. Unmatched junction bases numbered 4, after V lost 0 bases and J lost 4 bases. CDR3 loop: CATSRDLAGEADTQYF. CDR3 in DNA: TGTGCCACCAGCAGAGATCTAGCGGGAGAAGCAGATACGCAGTATTTT.

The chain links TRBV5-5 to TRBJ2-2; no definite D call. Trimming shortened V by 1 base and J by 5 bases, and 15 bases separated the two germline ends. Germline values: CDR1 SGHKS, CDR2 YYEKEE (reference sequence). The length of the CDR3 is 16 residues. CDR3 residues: CASSLKDGGLTGELFF. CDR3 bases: TGTGCCAGCAGCTTGAAAGACGGCGGTTTAACCGGGGAGCTGTTTTTT.

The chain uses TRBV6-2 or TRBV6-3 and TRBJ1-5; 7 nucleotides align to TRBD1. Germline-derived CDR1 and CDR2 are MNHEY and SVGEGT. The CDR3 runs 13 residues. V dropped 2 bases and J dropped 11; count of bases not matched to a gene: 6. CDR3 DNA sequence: TGTGCCAGCAGTTACGTTCGACAGGGTACCCAGCATTTT. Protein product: CASSYVRQGTQHF.

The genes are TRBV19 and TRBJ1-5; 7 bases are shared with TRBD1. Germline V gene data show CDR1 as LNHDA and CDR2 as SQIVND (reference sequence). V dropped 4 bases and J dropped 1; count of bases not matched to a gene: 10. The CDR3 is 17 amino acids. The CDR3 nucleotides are TGTGCCAGTAGTAAGGTCCTTACAGGGGCCAGCAATCAGCCCCAGCATTTT. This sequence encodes CASSKVLTGASNQPQHF.

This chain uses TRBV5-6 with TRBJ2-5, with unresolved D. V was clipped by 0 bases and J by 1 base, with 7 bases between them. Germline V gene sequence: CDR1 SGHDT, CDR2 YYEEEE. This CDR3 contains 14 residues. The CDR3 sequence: CASSLASSQETQYF. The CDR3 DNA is TGTGCCAGCAGCTTGGCGTCTAGCCAAGAGACCCAGTACTTC.

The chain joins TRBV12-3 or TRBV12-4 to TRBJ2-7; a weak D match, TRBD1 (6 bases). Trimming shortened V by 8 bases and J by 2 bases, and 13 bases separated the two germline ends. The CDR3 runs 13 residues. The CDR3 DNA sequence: TGTGCCAGCCAGGGGCCGACTCCCTACGAGCAGTACTTC. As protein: CASQGPTPYEQYF.

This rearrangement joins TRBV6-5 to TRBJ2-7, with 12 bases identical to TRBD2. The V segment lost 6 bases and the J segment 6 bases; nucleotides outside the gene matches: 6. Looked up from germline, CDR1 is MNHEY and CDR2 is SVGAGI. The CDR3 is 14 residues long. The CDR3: CASSPGLAGLEQYF. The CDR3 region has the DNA TGTGCCAGCAGCCCGGGACTAGCGGGTCTCGAGCAGTACTTC.

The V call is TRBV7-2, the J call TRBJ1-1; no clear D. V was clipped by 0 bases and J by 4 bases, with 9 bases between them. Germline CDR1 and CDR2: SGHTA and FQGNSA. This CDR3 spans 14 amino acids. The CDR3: CASSLALTTTEAFF. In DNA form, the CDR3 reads TGTGCCAGCAGCTTAGCATTGACAACCACTGAAGCTTTCTTT.

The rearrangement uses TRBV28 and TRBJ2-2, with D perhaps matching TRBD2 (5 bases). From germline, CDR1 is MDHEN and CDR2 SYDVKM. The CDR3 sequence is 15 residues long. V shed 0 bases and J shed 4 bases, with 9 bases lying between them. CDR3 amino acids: CASSLWGVATGELFF. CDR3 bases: TGTGCCAGCAGTTTATGGGGAGTCGCCACCGGGGAGCTGTTTTTT.

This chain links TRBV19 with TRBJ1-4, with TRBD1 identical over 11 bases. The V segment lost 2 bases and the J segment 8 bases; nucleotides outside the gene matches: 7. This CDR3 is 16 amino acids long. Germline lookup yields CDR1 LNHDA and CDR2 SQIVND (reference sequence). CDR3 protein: CASSIRTGGIGEKLFF. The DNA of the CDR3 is TGTGCCAGTAGTATAAGGACAGGGGGCATCGGGGAAAAACTGTTTTTT.

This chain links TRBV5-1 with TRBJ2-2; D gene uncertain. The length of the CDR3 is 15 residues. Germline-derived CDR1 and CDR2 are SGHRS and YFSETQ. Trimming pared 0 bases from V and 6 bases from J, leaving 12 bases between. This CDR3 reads CASSLAGESSGELFF. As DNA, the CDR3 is TGCGCCAGCAGCTTGGCAGGCGAAAGCTCCGGGGAGCTGTTTTTT.

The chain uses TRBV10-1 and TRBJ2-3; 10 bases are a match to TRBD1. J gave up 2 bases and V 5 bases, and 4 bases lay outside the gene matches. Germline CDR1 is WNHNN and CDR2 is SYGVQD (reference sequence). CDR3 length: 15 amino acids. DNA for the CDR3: TGCGCCAGCAGTCCGGGACAGGGGACCACAGATACGCAGTATTTT. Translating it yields CASSPGQGTTDTQYF.

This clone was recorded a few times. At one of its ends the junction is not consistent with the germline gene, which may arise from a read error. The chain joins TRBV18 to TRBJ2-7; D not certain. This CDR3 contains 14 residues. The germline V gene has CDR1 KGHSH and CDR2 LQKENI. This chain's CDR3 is CASSPLVSSDEQYF. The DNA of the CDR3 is TGTGCCAGCTCACCACTTGTCTCCTCCGACGAGCAGTACTTC.

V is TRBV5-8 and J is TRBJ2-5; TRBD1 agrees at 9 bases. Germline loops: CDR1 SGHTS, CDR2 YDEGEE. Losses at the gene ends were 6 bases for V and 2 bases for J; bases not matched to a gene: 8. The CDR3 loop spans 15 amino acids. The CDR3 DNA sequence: TGTGCCAGCACTCCTAACAGGGGGCCACAAGAGACCCAGTACTTC. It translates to CASTPNRGPQETQYF.

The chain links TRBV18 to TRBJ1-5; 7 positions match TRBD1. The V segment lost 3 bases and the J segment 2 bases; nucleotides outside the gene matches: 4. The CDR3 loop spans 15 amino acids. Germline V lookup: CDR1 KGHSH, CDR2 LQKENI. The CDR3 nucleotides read TGTGCCAGCTCACCCCGGGACAGCCGCAATCAGCCCCAGCATTTT. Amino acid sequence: CASSPRDSRNQPQHF. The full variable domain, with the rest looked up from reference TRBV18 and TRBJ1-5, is NAGVMQNPRHLVRRRGQEARLRCSPMKGHSHVYWYRQLPEEGLKFMVYLQKENIIDESGMPKERFSAEFPKEGPSILRIQQVVRGDSAAYFCASSPRDSRNQPQHFGDGTRLSIL.